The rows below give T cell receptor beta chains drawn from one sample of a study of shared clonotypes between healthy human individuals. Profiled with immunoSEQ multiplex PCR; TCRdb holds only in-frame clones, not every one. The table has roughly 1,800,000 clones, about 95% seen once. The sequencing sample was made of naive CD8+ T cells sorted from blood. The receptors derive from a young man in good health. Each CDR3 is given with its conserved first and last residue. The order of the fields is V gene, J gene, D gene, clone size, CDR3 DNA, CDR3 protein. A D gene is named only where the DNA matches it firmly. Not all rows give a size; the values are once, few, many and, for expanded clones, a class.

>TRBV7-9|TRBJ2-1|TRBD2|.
TGTGCCAGCAGCTTAGCCCGGGGGGTCTCCTACAATGAGCAGTTCTTC
CASSLARGVSYNEQFF
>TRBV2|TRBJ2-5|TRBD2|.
TGTGCCAGCAGTGAGGCGGGACTAGCGGTTAAGACCCAGTACTTC
CASSEAGLAVKTQYF
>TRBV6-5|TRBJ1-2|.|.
TGTGCCAGCGGAATTGACAGTAACTATGGCTACACCTTC
CASGIDSNYGYTF
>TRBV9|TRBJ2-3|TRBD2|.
TGTGCCAGCAGCGTAGAGAGCGGGGGGGCAGATACGCAGTATTTT
CASSVESGGADTQYF
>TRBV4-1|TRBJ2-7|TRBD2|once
TGCGCCAGCAGCACCGGGGCCGGGACTAGCGGGGGCTACGAGCAGTACTTC
CASSTGAGTSGGYEQYF
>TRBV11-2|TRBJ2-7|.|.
TGTGCCAGCAGCGATATTACACGCCTGTACTTC
CASSDITRLYF
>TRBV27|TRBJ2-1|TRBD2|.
TGTGCCAGCAGTAGTAGCGGGAGCTCCTACAATGAGCAGTTCTTC
CASSSSGSSYNEQFF
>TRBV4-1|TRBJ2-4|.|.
TGCGCCAGCAGCCAAGTCGGGGCCTCTAACAAAAACATTCAGTACTTC
CASSQVGASNKNIQYF
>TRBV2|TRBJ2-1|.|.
TGTGCCAGCAGTGAACAGGGTCTATACAATGAGCAGTTCTTC
CASSEQGLYNEQFF
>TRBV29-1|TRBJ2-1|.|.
TGCAGCGTTGAGTTTTTAGTGGGCTCCTACAATGAGCAGTTCTTC
CSVEFLVGSYNEQFF
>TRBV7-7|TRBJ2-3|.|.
TGTGCTAGCAGCCTGAGACTTGGCACAGATACGCAGTATTTT
CASSLRLGTDTQYF
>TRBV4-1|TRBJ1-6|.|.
TGCGCCAGCAGCCAAGATGCCGCGAGCTCCTATAATTCACCCCTCCACTTT
CASSQDAASSYNSPLHF
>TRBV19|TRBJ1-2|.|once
TGTGCCAGTAGTATAGATCTAGGGGCCGGCTATGGCTACACCTTC
CASSIDLGAGYGYTF
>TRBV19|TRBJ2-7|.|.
TGTGCCAGTAGTATAGAGGGGGGCTCCTACGAGCAGTACTTC
CASSIEGGSYEQYF